The clone carrying this T cell receptor beta chain showed up many times. The cohort's ophthalmopathy patients, a group with duration under 3 months, had a Clinical Activity Score of at least 3 and a NOSPECS grade of at least 4. Researchers amplified the TCR beta CDR3 regions from RNA transcripts. Initially, a first-round RT-PCR of the TCR CDR3 employed the HTBI primer set. Using its own MiXCR run on the multiplex PCR reads, TCRdb lists one record per CDR3 protein. The sample shows about 600,000 distinct CDR3 sequences, around 14% of them seen only once. These data are taken from a study of T cells in Graves' hyperthyroidism and ophthalmopathy. Per germline, CDR1 SGHDT and CDR2 YYEEEE. Trimming pared 1 base from V and 10 bases from J, leaving 12 bases between. The CDR3 totals 13 residues.

Material: blood. The chain employs TRBV5-6 and TRBJ2-1, with D hard to call. This clonotype originated in a woman aged 18-35 years with Graves' ophthalmopathy. CDR3 protein: CASSLFPALEQFF. CDR3 DNA sequence: TGTGCCAGCAGCTTGTTCCCAGCGCTAGAGCAGTTCTTC. Full variable domain (missing parts from reference TRBV5-6 and TRBJ2-1): DAGVTQSPTHLIKTRGQQVTLRCSPKSGHDTVSWYQQALGQGPQFIFQYYEEEERQRGNFPDRFSGHQFPNYSSELNVNALLLGDSALYLCASSLFPALEQFFGPGTRLTVL.